The clone carrying this T cell receptor (beta chain) was detected many times. Its antigen is not known. The data are from a study of T cell repertoires in cytomegalovirus infection. Overall study context: The public TCR beta signatures pointed to both CMV infection and matching HLA type. Study outcomes and limitations: In two of eight donors, the top clonotype was HLA-C-restricted CMV-specific. Of the TCR beta families, the public ones yielded a cumulative frequency that identified carriers of CMV plus the relevant HLA.

TCRdb reprocessed the reads with MiXCR, giving one entry per CDR3 protein. The sample consists of about 140,000 distinct CDR3 sequences, about 6.3% of them appearing once. Between the trimmed V and J ends, which lost 2 bases and 2 bases, there was a span of 6 bases. The CDR3 is 13 residues long. Germline V CDR1 and CDR2: MNHNY, SVGAGI (reference sequence). The chain links TRBV6-6 to TRBJ2-5; no clear D. The specimen was PBMCs. This sequence originates from a human donor in good health (CMV status not recorded). Some clones in this sample may be carry-over from other donors' samples. DNA for the CDR3: TGTGCCAGCAGTTACCCCGTTCAAGAGACCCAGTACTTC. Translating gives CASSYPVQETQYF.